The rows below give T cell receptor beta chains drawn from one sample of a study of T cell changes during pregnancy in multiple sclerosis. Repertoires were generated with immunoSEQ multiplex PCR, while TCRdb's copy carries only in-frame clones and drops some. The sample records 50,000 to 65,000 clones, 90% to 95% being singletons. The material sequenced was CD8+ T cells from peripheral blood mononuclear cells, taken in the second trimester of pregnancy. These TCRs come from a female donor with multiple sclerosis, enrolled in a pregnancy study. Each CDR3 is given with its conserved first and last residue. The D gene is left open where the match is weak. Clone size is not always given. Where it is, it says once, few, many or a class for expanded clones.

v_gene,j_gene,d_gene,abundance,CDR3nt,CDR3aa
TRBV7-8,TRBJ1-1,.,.,TGTGCCAGCAGCTACCTCGGACGGGGTACCGAAGCTTTCTTT,CASSYLGRGTEAFF
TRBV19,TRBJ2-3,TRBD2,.,TGTGCCAGTAGTATAAAGCGGGAGGTTAGAGATACGCAGTATTTT,CASSIKREVRDTQYF
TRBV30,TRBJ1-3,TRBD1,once,TGTGCCTGGAGTGTCCCACCGGGGTCAGGGGGTTTTCTCTCTGGAAACACCATATATTTT,CAWSVPPGSGGFLSGNTIYF
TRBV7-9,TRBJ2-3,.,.,TGTGCCAGCAGCTTAGACGGAGATACGCAGTATTTT,CASSLDGDTQYF
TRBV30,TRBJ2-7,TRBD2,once,TGTGCCTGGATGCATAGCGGGAGTTTTTACGAGCAGTACTTC,CAWMHSGSFYEQYF
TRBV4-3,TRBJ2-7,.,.,TGCGCCAGCAGCCAAGATTTCCGGGACTTAACCTACGAGCAGTACTTC,CASSQDFRDLTYEQYF
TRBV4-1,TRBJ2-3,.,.,TGCGCCAGCAGCCCCCCTCTGGATACGCAGTATTTT,CASSPPLDTQYF
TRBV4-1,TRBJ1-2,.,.,TGCGCCAGCAGCCAAGATAGGGCGGGAGGGGTCGGTGGCTACACCTTC,CASSQDRAGGVGGYTF
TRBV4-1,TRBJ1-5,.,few,TGCGCCAGCAGCCAAGATACGGTTGTGTGGCAGCCCCAGCATTTT,CASSQDTVVWQPQHF
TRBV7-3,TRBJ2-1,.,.,TGTGCCAGCAGCGGGGGTGACGGGAGCTACAATGAGCAGTTCTTC,CASSGGDGSYNEQFF
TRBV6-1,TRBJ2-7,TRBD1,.,TGTGCCAGCAGTGAGGGACAGGGGGCCTACTACGAGCAGTACTTC,CASSEGQGAYYEQYF
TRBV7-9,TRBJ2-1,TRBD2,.,TGTGCCAGCAGCGCCTGGCTCGGGACTAGCGGGTTCTATGAGCAGTTCTTC,CASSAWLGTSGFYEQFF
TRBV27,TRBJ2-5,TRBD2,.,TGTGCCAGCAGTCAGACTAGCGGGAGTGAGACCCAGTACTTC,CASSQTSGSETQYF
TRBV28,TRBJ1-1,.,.,TGTGCCAGCAGTTACTCCCTCACTGCGACTGAAGCTTTCTTT,CASSYSLTATEAFF
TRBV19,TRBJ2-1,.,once,TGTGCCAGTAGTACGACGAGGGAGCAGTTCTTC,CASSTTREQFF
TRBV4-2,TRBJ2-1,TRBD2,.,TGTGCCAGCAGCCGTCGGACTAGCGGGAGCAATGAGCAGTTCTTC,CASSRRTSGSNEQFF
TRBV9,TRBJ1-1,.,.,TGTGCCAGCAGTGACTTGAACGCTTTCTTT,CASSDLNAFF
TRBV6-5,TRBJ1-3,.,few,TGTGCCAGCAGACAAACTAGAGCGGGGAGCATATATTTT,CASRQTRAGSIYF
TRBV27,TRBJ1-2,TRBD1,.,TGTGCCAGCAGTTCGGGACTAGACCGGGACAGCGATGGCTACACCTTC,CASSSGLDRDSDGYTF
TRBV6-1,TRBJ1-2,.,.,TGTGCCAGTGGCGGATACTATGGCTACACCTTC,CASGGYYGYTF
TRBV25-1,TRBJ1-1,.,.,TGTGCCAGCAGTGAAGACCGACTGGACTTCCCGAACACTGAAGCTTTCTTT,CASSEDRLDFPNTEAFF
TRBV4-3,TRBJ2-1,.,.,TGCGCCAGCAGCCAAGCCCAAGACAGAGCCTCCTACAATGAGCAGTTCTTC,CASSQAQDRASYNEQFF
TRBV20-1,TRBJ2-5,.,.,TGCAGTGTGGACTACCAAGAGACCCAGTACTTC,CSVDYQETQYF
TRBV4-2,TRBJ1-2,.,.,TGTGCCAGCAGCCAAGACCCCAGTGGGGGGGTCTATGGCTACACCTTC,CASSQDPSGGVYGYTF
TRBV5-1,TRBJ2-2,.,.,TGCGCCAGCAGCTTGGTAACTCAGGGGCACACCGGGGAGCTGTTTTTT,CASSLVTQGHTGELFF
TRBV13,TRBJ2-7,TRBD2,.,TGTGCCAGCAACCTAGCGGGAGGGCCCTACGAGCAGTACTTC,CASNLAGGPYEQYF
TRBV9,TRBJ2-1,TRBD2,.,TGTGCCAGCAGCCCCCGACTAGCGGGGGGTTACAATGAGCAGTTCTTC,CASSPRLAGGYNEQFF
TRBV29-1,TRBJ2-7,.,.,TGCAGCGTTGAATTTGGACAGTCCTACGAGCAGTACTTC,CSVEFGQSYEQYF
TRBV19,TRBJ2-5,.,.,TGTGCCAGTAGTATCGCAGGGGAGAAGGAATACTTC,CASSIAGEKEYF